Detailed here is one T cell receptor (beta chain). Its antigen target is currently unknown. Per-nucleotide qualities are absent, and no much larger clonotype sits a single base away. The record originates from a study of shared clonotypes between healthy human individuals (dated by TCRdb to the early 2020s). Study-level background: Two women and three men aged 18 to 49 years were included in the cohort. For each donor, CD4 naive and CD4 memory were each given three plates, CD8 naive was given two plates, and CD8 memory was given one plate. Blood TCR repertoires of four to six healthy adults were deeply sequenced to estimate repertoire size and the extent of clonotype sharing between individuals. To increase sequencing depth and limit assay-specific biases, different laboratories used diverse techniques to prepare libraries and sequence TCR repertoires. Each donor's leukapheresis produced roughly between roughly 0.9 and 8.9 billion PBMCs. Here is what the overall study found, with its caveats: Pairwise subsampling indicated that sequencing depth was expected to affect the degree of clonotype sharing among donors. Compared with non-shared clonotypes, the clonotypes found in all four sorted-subset donors had higher generation probabilities. Larger estimated clonotype richness was generally found for naive subsets than for memory subsets. Because the study included a small number of donors, the genetic and exposure-history diversity represented was limited. Incomplete sequencing was indicated by rarefaction of sorted-subset datasets, despite the large sequencing depth. Sampling was limited to blood, and TCR repertoires in tissue likely differ from TCR repertoires in blood. Across four donors, around 5% of naive CD4, 3.5% of naive CD8, approximately 2.5% of memory CD4, and approximately 0.4% of memory CD8 clonotypes were shared.

Using the deep immunoSEQ assay, multiplex PCR amplified TCR CDR3 regions from genomic DNA. Genomic DNA extracted from each cell subset was distributed evenly over all wells of several immunoSEQ 96-well plates, and each plate served as one replicate. For sorted subsets, approximately 200 ng of genomic DNA, equivalent to 25,000 to 35,000 T cell genomes, went into each replicate PCR. Purified libraries were measured with a Qubit 3.0 fluorometer, size-checked on a Bioanalyzer 2100, and measured again with the KAPA Library Quantification kit. Every immunoSEQ 96-well plate was sequenced on a separate single-read 150-cycle Illumina NextSeq 550 flow cell. In the authors' own workflow: Because the immunoSEQ output held only junctional sequences and lacked quality scores, the filtering could not match the filtering applied to full-length reads. Sequences were annotated with PyIR, a Python wrapper for IgBLAST v1.9, and V/J genes and CDR3 were assigned using IMGT germline references. Reads were removed for weak V/J assignments (E-value above 1e-6), missing CDR3, stop codons, out-of-frame junctions, or ambiguous translated residues. A V3J clonotype was defined by an identical inferred V gene, J gene, and CDR3 amino acid sequence. The percentage overlap between two repertoires was calculated by dividing the number of shared unique clonotypes by the size of the smaller repertoire. RTK rarefaction, the Chao1 estimator, and Recon v2.1 estimates of unobserved clonotypes were used to assess repertoire richness. Generation probabilities were computed with OLGA for all TCRbeta clonotypes obtained by the gDNA method from several donors. In TCRdb, the immuneACCESS table is reduced to in-frame sequences with V and J assigned. These tables do not hold every clone; where another copy was compared, an unresolved V gene accounts for under half, and the others remain unexplained. V, J and clone size were drawn from that table, and D and trimming were deduced from the DNA. The sample data list over 1.5 million clones, and approximately 98% of these were observed just once. The ten most abundant clones make up approximately 0.44% of the sample.

Donors were healthy HIV-negative adults with no recently reported acute infections or vaccinations. Every donor was a Caucasian adult residing in Nashville, Tennessee, USA. CD4+ T cells were enriched by magnetic negative selection, after which naive cells were positively selected on CD45RA and the negative fraction was taken as the memory subset. Blood was obtained by leukapheresis, after which PBMCs were separated by Ficoll-Histopaque density gradient centrifugation and cryopreserved in liquid nitrogen vapor phase. Analytical flow cytometry was used to check the purity and quantity of every magnetically sorted T cell population. Genomic DNA was isolated from each sorted fraction and quantified by UV absorbance on a Nanodrop 2000c. Taken from cysteine to phenylalanine, the CDR3 has 16 residues. Kept here is only the CDR3 DNA, which spans 48 bases and is read in frame from base 1. The CDR1 and CDR2 encoded by the germline V gene (reference sequence) are GTSNPN and SVGIG. Trimming at the junction amounts to 5 bases on V and 1 base on J, and the germline ends lie 19 bases apart.

The sample comprised naive CD4+ T cells sorted from blood. Explained via the paper, the cell subset or site label denotes: CD45RA+ positively selected. The TCR originated in a man in his thirties or forties in good health. The chain joins TRBV30 to TRBJ2-3; possibly the D gene is TRBD2, per 6 matching bases. The nucleotide sequence reads as follows: TGTGCCTGGTGCGATGATAGCGGTGCCGGCACAGATACGCAGTATTTT. Its amino acids are CAWCDDSGAGTDTQYF. Reference TRBV30 and TRBJ2-3 genes cover what lies past the CDR3, so the full variable domain is SQTIHQWPATLVQPVGSPLSLECTVEGTSNPNLYWYRQAAGRGLQLLFYSVGIGQISSEVPQNLSASRPQDRQFILSSKKLLLSDSGFYLCAWCDDSGAGTDTQYFGPGTRLTVL.